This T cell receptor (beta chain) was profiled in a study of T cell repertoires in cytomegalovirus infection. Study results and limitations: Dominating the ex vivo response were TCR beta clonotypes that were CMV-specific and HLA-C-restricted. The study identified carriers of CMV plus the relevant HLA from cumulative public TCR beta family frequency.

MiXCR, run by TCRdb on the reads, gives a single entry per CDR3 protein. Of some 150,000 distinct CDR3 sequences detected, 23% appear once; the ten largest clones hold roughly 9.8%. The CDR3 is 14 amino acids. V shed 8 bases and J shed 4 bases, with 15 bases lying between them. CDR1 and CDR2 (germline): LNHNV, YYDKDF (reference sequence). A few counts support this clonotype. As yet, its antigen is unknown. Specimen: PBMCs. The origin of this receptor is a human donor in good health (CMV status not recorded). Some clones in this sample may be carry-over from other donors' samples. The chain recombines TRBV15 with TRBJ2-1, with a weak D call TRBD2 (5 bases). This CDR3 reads CATARDPAYNEQFF. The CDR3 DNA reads TGTGCCACCGCCCGGGATCCGGCGTACAATGAGCAGTTCTTC.